The 15 T cell receptor beta chains presented below share a single source sample, sequenced in a study of blood T cell repertoires in COVID-19. Sequencing used immunoSEQ multiplex PCR; TCRdb keeps in-frame clones, though not all of them. The sample consists of 95,000 to 120,000 clones, roughly 70% of them appearing once. The sample taken for sequencing was peripheral blood. The origin of the receptors is a woman between 40 and 50 years old with acute or convalescent COVID-19.

This chain connects TRBV6-5 to TRBJ2-7; 7 bases fit TRBD2. This CDR3 spans 12 amino acids. Unmatched junction bases numbered 1, after V lost 5 bases and J lost 3 bases. Germline V lookup: CDR1 MNHEY, CDR2 SVGAGI. The CDR3 sequence is CASSRDYYEQYF. Here the CDR3 DNA reads TGTGCCAGCAGTAGGGACTACTACGAGCAGTACTTC.

The rearrangement links TRBV19 to TRBJ2-4, with D possibly being TRBD1 (5 bases). The CDR3 has 20 amino acids. V was shortened by 5 bases and J by 0 bases, with 26 bases between the two germline ends. The germline V gene encodes CDR1 LNHDA and CDR2 SQIVND (reference sequence). The CDR3 bases are TGTGCCAGTAGTGGCCAGGGCCCAGGTCTGGGGTTCATAGCCAAAAACATTCAGTACTTC. It specifies CASSGQGPGLGFIAKNIQYF.

This sequence joins TRBV6-5 and TRBJ1-1, with D maybe TRBD1 (5 bases). V was pared by 7 bases and J by 7 bases, with 10 bases between. The CDR3 consists of 11 residues. Germline V gives CDR1 MNHEY, CDR2 SVGAGI. CDR3 sequence reads: CASIYRGEAFF. The CDR3 nucleotides are TGTGCCAGCATCTATAGGGGTGAAGCTTTCTTT.

The rearrangement links TRBV7-2 to TRBJ2-3, with D maybe TRBD1 (6 bases). Trimming removed 5 bases at V and 0 bases at J, with 15 bases between. CDR3 length: 16 amino acids. Germline-derived CDR1 and CDR2 are SGHTA and FQGNSA. The CDR3 region is CASSLKRGTSTDTQYF. CDR3 sequence (DNA): TGTGCCAGCAGCCTCAAAAGGGGGACGAGCACAGATACGCAGTATTTT.

This clone was seen just once. The chain joins TRBV28 to TRBJ1-6; the match to TRBD1 covers 10 bases. The CDR3 consists of 15 residues. Per the germline V gene, CDR1 is MDHEN and CDR2 is SYDVKM. With 5 bases clipped from V and 6 bases from J, the junction kept 4 bases outside the gene matches. CDR3 protein: CASSLRDRGNSPLHF. The CDR3 nucleotides read TGTGCCAGCAGTCTCCGGGACAGGGGTAATTCACCCCTCCACTTT.

This chain uses TRBV7-2 with TRBJ1-5; D is undetermined. Per germline, CDR1 SGHTA and CDR2 FQGNSA. This CDR3 is built from 15 residues. V gave up 1 base and J gave up 4 bases, with 11 bases separating them. For the CDR3, the DNA is TGTGCCAGCAGCTTAGGATGGCAGAAAAATCAGCCCCAGCATTTT. Its protein product is CASSLGWQKNQPQHF.

The chain couples TRBV30 to TRBJ2-7, with 7 bases aligning to TRBD1. The germline CDR1 and CDR2 sequences are GTSNPN and SVGIG (reference sequence). The CDR3 loop spans 12 amino acids. Losses at the gene ends were 8 bases for V and 2 bases for J; bases not matched to a gene: 6. In DNA form, the CDR3 reads TGTGCCGGCCGACAGGGTCCCTACGAGCAGTACTTC. This sequence encodes CAGRQGPYEQYF.

V usage is TRBV12-3 or TRBV12-4 and J usage is TRBJ1-2, with a weak D call TRBD1 (5 bases). CDR3 size: 10 residues. Trimming shortened V by 8 bases and J by 5 bases, and 6 bases separated the two germline ends. In DNA, the CDR3 is TGTGCCAGCGGGACTTATGGCTACACCTTC. Amino acid sequence: CASGTYGYTF.

The chain employs TRBV18 and TRBJ2-5, with D maybe TRBD2 (6 bases). CDR1 is KGHSH, CDR2 LQKENI, per germline. CDR3 length equals 14 residues. V lost 6 bases and J 5 bases, leaving 16 bases between the germline ends. The CDR3 region is CASSSESGSETQYF. In DNA form, the CDR3 reads TGTGCCAGCTCCTCAGAAAGCGGGTCTGAGACCCAGTACTTC.

This rearrangement joins TRBV3-1 (or the pseudogene TRBV3-2) to TRBJ2-3; 7 nucleotides align to TRBD2. Trimming at V came to 4 bases and at J to 6 bases, leaving 7 bases not matched to a gene. The CDR3 covers 14 residues. Germline V gene data show CDR1 as LGHDT and CDR2 as YNNKEL (reference sequence). In DNA form, the CDR3 reads TGTGCCAGCAGCCCGACCGGGACTACCGATACGCAGTATTTT. Translated, it gives CASSPTGTTDTQYF.

The chain employs TRBV7-3 and TRBJ2-3; weak D call: TRBD2 (6 bases). The CDR3 extends over 16 amino acids. V was shortened by 6 bases and J by 0 bases, with 16 bases between the two germline ends. The V gene's germline CDR1 is SGHTA and CDR2 FQGTGA. CDR3 nucleotide sequence: TGTGCCAGCAGTGGGGAACCGGGACTTAGCACAGATACGCAGTATTTT. Protein sequence: CASSGEPGLSTDTQYF.

This clone has a handful of counts. This chain links TRBV7-2 with TRBJ1-3; 10 bases line up with TRBD1. V gave up 1 base and J gave up 7 bases; unmatched junction bases: 13. The V gene's germline CDR1 is SGHTA and CDR2 FQGNSA. This CDR3 is built from 18 residues. As DNA, the CDR3 is TGTGCCAGCAGCTTAGTTGGGACAGGGGATGGTAGTAGTAACACCATATATTTT. It codes for CASSLVGTGDGSSNTIYF.

The chain couples TRBV28 to TRBJ2-5, with D maybe TRBD2 (5 bases). This CDR3 has 12 residues. Germline V gene sequence: CDR1 MDHEN, CDR2 SYDVKM. V gave up 5 bases and J gave up 12 bases, with 16 bases separating them. The CDR3 loop is CASSGLNQDEYF. The CDR3 coding sequence is TGTGCCAGCAGTGGACTCAACCAGGATGAGTACTTC.

V usage is TRBV24-1 and J usage is TRBJ1-2; perhaps TRBD1 as D (5 bases). The germline CDR1 and CDR2 sequences are KGHDR and SFDVKD. With 2 bases removed from V and 6 bases from J, the gap between germline ends came to 15 bases. CDR3 length equals 15 residues. Written as DNA, the CDR3 is TGTGCCACCAGTGATTCTGACAGACCCTCAGATGGCTACACCTTC. Its protein is CATSDSDRPSDGYTF.

V usage is TRBV6-5 and J usage is TRBJ2-1, with D unclear. CDR1 and CDR2 (germline): MNHEY, SVGAGI. Between the trimmed V and J ends, which lost 10 bases and 5 bases, there was a span of 15 bases. There are 13 residues in the CDR3. The CDR3 nucleotides are TGTGCCACCATGTGGAGCCTGAACAATGAGCAGTTCTTC. Translating gives CATMWSLNNEQFF.